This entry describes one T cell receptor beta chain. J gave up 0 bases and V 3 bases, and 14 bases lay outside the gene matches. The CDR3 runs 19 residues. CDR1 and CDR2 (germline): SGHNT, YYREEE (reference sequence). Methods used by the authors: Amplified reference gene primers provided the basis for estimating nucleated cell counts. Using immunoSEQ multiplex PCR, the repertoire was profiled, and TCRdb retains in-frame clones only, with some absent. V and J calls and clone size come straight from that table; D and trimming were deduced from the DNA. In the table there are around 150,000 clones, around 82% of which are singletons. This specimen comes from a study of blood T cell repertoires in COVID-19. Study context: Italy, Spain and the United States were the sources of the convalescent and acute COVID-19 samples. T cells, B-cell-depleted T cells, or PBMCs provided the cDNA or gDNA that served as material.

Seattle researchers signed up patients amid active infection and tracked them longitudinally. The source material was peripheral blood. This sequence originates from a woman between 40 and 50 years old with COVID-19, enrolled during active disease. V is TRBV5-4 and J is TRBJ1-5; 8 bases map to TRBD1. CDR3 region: CASSWTGRGRGYSNQPQHF. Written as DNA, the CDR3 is TGTGCCAGCAGCTGGACAGGGAGGGGGAGAGGGTATAGCAATCAGCCCCAGCATTTT.